The source of this T cell receptor (beta chain) is a study of Ad26.COV2.S vaccination and SARS-CoV-2 variants. Across the whole study: Each vaccinee took Ad26.COV2.S intramuscularly, once or twice 56 days apart.

Described treatment: some 20 received Ad26.COV2.S at low or high dose, single or two shots; about five received placebo; per-sample allocation not given. Samples came from day 63 after the first vaccine or placebo injection. Only one count was recorded for this clone. Repertoires were generated with immunoSEQ multiplex PCR, while TCRdb's copy carries only in-frame clones and drops some. The data contain approximately 500,000 clones, roughly nine tenths of them singletons. Sequences were derived from peripheral blood, sampled in a trial of Ad26.COV2.S vaccine versus placebo. The TCR was taken from a person between 18 and 59 years old who received the Ad26.COV2.S COVID-19 vaccine or a placebo.

As DNA, the CDR3 is TGTGCCAGTAGACCGCCGGGGCAGGGAAATACTGAAGCTTTCTTT. Translation: CASRPPGQGNTEAFF. The J gene is TRBJ1-1, the V gene TRBV19; D might be TRBD1 (5 bases). Deletions cut 6 bases from V and 5 bases from J, with 19 bases between. There are 15 residues in the CDR3. Per the germline V gene, CDR1 is LNHDA and CDR2 is SQIVND (reference sequence).